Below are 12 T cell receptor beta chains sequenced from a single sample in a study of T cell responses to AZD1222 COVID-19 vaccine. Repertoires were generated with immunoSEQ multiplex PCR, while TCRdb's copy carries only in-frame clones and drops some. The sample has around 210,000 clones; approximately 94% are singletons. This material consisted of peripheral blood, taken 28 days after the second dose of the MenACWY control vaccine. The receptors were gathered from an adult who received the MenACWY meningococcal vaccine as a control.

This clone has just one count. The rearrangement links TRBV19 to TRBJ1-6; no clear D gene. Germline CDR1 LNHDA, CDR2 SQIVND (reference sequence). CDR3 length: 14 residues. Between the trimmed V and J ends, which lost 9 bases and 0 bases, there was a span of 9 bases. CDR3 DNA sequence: TGTGCCAGCATGTATAGCTCCTATAATTCACCCCTCCACTTT. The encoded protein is CASMYSSYNSPLHF.

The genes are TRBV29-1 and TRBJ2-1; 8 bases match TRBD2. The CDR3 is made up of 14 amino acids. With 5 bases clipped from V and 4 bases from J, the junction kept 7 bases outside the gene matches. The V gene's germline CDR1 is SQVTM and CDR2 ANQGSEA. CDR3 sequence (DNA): TGCAGCGTTTCACAGCGGGAGACATACAATGAGCAGTTCTTC. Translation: CSVSQRETYNEQFF.

CDR3 sequence reads: CASSPPLVVVYNEQFF. The CDR3 nucleotides read TGTGCCAGCAGCCCACCTCTAGTAGTAGTCTACAATGAGCAGTTCTTC. V usage is TRBV28 and J usage is TRBJ2-1, with D hard to call. The CDR3 runs 16 residues. V lost 6 bases to trimming and J lost 3 bases, with 18 bases between them. Germline CDR1 is MDHEN and CDR2 is SYDVKM.

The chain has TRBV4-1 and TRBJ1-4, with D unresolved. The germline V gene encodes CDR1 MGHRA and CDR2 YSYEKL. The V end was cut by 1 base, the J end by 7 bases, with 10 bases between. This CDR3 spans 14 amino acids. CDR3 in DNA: TGCGCCAGCAGCCAAGTATGGGCAGCTGAAAAACTGTTTTTT. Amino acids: CASSQVWAAEKLFF.

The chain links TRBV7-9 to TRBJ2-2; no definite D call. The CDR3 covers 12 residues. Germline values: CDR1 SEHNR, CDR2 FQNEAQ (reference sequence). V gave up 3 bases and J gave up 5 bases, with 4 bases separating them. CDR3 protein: CASSFRTGELFF. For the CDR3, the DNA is TGTGCCAGCAGCTTTAGGACCGGGGAGCTGTTTTTT.

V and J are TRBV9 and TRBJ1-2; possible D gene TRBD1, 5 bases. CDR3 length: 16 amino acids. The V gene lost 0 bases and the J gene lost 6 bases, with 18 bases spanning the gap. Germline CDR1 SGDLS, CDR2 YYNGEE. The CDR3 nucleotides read TGTGCCAGCAGCGTAGCTCTAAACTCAGGGAAGAATGGCTACACCTTC. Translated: CASSVALNSGKNGYTF.

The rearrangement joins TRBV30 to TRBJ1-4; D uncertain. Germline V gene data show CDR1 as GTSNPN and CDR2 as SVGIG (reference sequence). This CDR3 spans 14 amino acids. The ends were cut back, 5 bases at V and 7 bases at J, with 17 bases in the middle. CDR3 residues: CAWPEAEQPEKLFF. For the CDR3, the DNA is TGTGCCTGGCCTGAGGCGGAACAACCTGAAAAACTGTTTTTT.

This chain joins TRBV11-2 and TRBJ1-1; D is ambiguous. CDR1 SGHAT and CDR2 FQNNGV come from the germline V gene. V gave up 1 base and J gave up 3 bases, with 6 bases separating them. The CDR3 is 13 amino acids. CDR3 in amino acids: CASSLADYTEAFF. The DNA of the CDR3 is TGTGCCAGCAGCTTAGCGGATTACACTGAAGCTTTCTTT.

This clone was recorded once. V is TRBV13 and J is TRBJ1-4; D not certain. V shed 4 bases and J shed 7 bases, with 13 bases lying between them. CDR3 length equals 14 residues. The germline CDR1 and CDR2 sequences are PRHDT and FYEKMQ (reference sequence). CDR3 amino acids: CASSYRTVGEKLFF. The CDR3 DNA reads TGTGCCAGCAGCTACCGGACGGTGGGTGAAAAACTGTTTTTT.

DNA for the CDR3: TGTGCCAGCAGCGTAGGTTCAGCGGGAGCTTACAATGAGCAGTTCTTC. This translates into CASSVGSAGAYNEQFF. The V call is TRBV9, the J call TRBJ2-1; 8 bases are a match to TRBD2. Germline assignment: CDR1 SGDLS and CDR2 YYNGEE. The junction had 6 bases not matched to a gene; V was cut back by 0 bases and J by 4 bases. This CDR3 comprises 16 residues.

DNA of the CDR3: TGTGCCAGCAGCCTCCCGTCAGCTACTAACTATGGCTACACCTTC. Translated, it gives CASSLPSATNYGYTF. The chain recombines TRBV7-9 with TRBJ1-2, with D uncertain. Germline V CDR1 and CDR2: SEHNR, FQNEAQ (reference sequence). The V and J ends lost 5 bases and 0 bases respectively, with 13 bases between them. The CDR3 runs to 15 residues.

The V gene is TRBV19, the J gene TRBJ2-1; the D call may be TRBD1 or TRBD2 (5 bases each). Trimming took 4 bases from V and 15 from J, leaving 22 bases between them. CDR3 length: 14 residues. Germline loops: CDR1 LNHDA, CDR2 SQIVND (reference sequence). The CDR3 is CASSTSRGVGPMFF. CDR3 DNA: TGTGCCAGTAGTACCTCCCGGGGCGTGGGACCAATGTTCTTC. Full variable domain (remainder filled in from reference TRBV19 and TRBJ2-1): DGGITQSPKYLFRKEGQNVTLSCEQNLNHDAMYWYRQDPGQGLRLIYYSQIVNDFQKGDIAEGYSVSREKKESFPLTVTSAQKNPTAFYLCASSTSRGVGPMFFGPGTRLTVL.